The clone carrying this T cell receptor beta chain showed up just a few times. Clones were sequenced by immunoSEQ multiplex PCR, and TCRdb holds only the in-frame ones, with some missing. Found here are millions of clones, approximately 94% of them singletons; the top ten hold around 1.1%. The entry originates in a study of shared clonotypes between healthy human individuals. Naive CD8 cells lacked CD45RO, underwent positive selection for CCR7 and left out terminally differentiated effector memory CD45RA+ cells. Trimming removed 3 bases from V and 4 bases from J, with 4 bases in between. This CDR3 has 12 amino acids. Germline V gives CDR1 MNHNS, CDR2 SASEGT.

The rearrangement joins TRBV6-1 to TRBJ2-1; D uncertain. Sequencing used naive CD8+ T cells sorted from blood. The clonotype originates from a man aged 18 to 29 in good health. The CDR3 here is CASSDGYNEQFF. The CDR3 bases are TGTGCCAGCAGTGACGGGTACAATGAGCAGTTCTTC.